These T cell receptor beta chains were read from a single sample in a study of control samples from healthy donors and cancer patients. The protocol was immunoSEQ multiplex PCR, while the TCRdb copy is restricted to in-frame clones and leaves out a portion. The table includes approximately 87,000 clones, about 88% detected once. Sequences were obtained from blood. The receptors derive from a woman aged 50 to 65 in good health. Each CDR3 is given with its conserved first and last residue. A D gene is named only where the DNA matches it firmly. Expanded clones get a size class; other rows say once, few or many, or leave the size out.

size	V	J	D	CDR3	DNA
-	TRBV28	TRBJ1-6	-	CASSAGTYHSPLHF	TGTGCCAGCAGTGCCGGGACATATCATTCACCCCTCCACTTT
-	TRBV28	TRBJ2-3	-	CASTGMRSVITDTQYF	TGTGCCAGCACCGGGATGAGGTCGGTTATCACAGATACGCAGTATTTT
-	TRBV5-8	TRBJ1-1	-	CASSKKLQGTEAFF	TGTGCCAGCAGCAAGAAATTACAGGGTACTGAAGCTTTCTTT
-	TRBV11-2	TRBJ2-5	TRBD1	CASSLGGQGWETQYF	TGTGCCAGCAGCCTAGGAGGACAGGGTTGGGAGACCCAGTACTTC
-	TRBV5-1	TRBJ2-2	TRBD1	CASSWDGTATGELFF	TGCGCCAGCAGCTGGGACGGGACAGCCACCGGGGAGCTGTTTTTT
-	TRBV4-1	TRBJ2-1	TRBD2	CASSQGTSGAYNEQFF	TGCGCCAGCAGCCAAGGGACTAGCGGGGCCTACAATGAGCAGTTCTTC
-	TRBV3-1/TRBV3-2	TRBJ2-3	-	CASSHVGTSGTDTQYF	TGTGCCAGCAGCCATGTCGGGACCTCCGGCACAGATACGCAGTATTTT
-	TRBV5-6	TRBJ2-3	-	CASSLSVAMQYF	TGTGCCAGCAGCTTAAGCGTAGCTATGCAGTATTTT
-	TRBV6-5	TRBJ2-1	TRBD1	CASLSGTDYNEQFF	TGTGCCAGCCTCTCCGGGACAGACTACAATGAGCAGTTCTTC
-	TRBV7-9	TRBJ2-1	-	CASSLWRGDSYNEQFF	TGTGCCAGCAGCTTATGGCGGGGCGATTCCTACAATGAGCAGTTCTTC
-	TRBV4-1	TRBJ1-3	TRBD1	CASSRTGVSGNTIYF	TGCGCCAGCAGTCGGACAGGGGTGTCTGGAAACACCATATATTTT
once	TRBV19	TRBJ2-4	TRBD1	CASSPLDRVNIQYF	TGTGCCAGTAGTCCTCTGGACAGGGTAAACATTCAGTACTTC
-	TRBV12-3/TRBV12-4	TRBJ2-1	-	CASSVYNEQFF	TGTGCCAGCAGTGTATACAATGAGCAGTTCTTC
-	TRBV7-6	TRBJ2-1	-	CASSLGVSTTENEQFF	TGTGCCAGCAGCTTAGGGGTCTCTACTACTGAAAATGAGCAGTTCTTC
-	TRBV7-3	TRBJ2-2	TRBD1	CASSLTGQGATGELFF	TGTGCCAGCAGCTTAACTGGTCAGGGGGCGACCGGGGAGCTGTTTTTT
-	TRBV7-8	TRBJ2-7	-	CASSPGRTNTYEQYF	TGTGCCAGCAGTCCCGGCAGGACCAATACCTACGAGCAGTACTTC
once	TRBV11-2	TRBJ1-2	TRBD1	CASSPGTGPYGYTF	TGTGCCAGCAGCCCCGGGACAGGGCCCTATGGCTACACCTTC
few	TRBV29-1	TRBJ1-1	-	CSVDSPSLFEAFF	TGCAGCGTTGACAGCCCTTCCCTGTTTGAAGCTTTCTTT
-	TRBV2	TRBJ2-1	TRBD2	CASSASTSGANEQFF	TGTGCCAGCAGTGCTTCTACTAGCGGGGCTAATGAGCAGTTCTTC
-	TRBV28	TRBJ1-1	TRBD1	CASSLGDRGRSEAFF	TGTGCCAGCAGTTTAGGGGACAGGGGGCGTTCTGAAGCTTTCTTT
-	TRBV12-3/TRBV12-4	TRBJ2-7	-	CASTTPPYEQYF	TGTGCCAGCACCACTCCGCCCTACGAGCAGTACTTC
-	TRBV7-2	TRBJ1-5	-	CASSLMGANQPQHF	TGTGCCAGCAGCTTAATGGGGGCGAATCAGCCCCAGCATTTT
-	TRBV7-2	TRBJ2-3	-	CASSPSRQFYAGTQYF	TGTGCCAGCAGCCCATCCAGGCAATTCTATGCGGGTACGCAGTATTTT
-	TRBV28	TRBJ1-5	TRBD1	CASSSRQGARQPQHF	TGTGCCAGCAGTTCACGACAGGGGGCCCGTCAGCCCCAGCATTTT
-	TRBV25-1	TRBJ1-3	-	CVLSCVPHSGNTIYF	TGTGTCCTTAGCTGCGTCCCCCACTCTGGAAACACCATATATTTT
-	TRBV4-3	TRBJ1-1	-	CASSQEPGPPTEAFF	TGCGCCAGCAGCCAAGAGCCGGGACCCCCCACGGAAGCTTTCTTT
-	TRBV14	TRBJ2-1	TRBD2	CASSQIAGGVVEQFF	TGTGCCAGCAGTCAAATAGCGGGAGGGGTGGTTGAGCAGTTCTTC
few	TRBV14	TRBJ2-3	TRBD2	CASSQFGLGTDTQYF	TGTGCCAGCAGCCAATTCGGACTAGGCACAGATACGCAGTATTTT
-	TRBV15	TRBJ1-3	-	CATSRDTSNIGNTIYF	TGTGCCACCAGCAGAGATACGTCAAATATTGGAAACACCATATATTTT
-	TRBV28	TRBJ2-7	TRBD2	CASSLWTSGNTYEQYF	TGTGCCAGCAGTTTATGGACTAGCGGCAATACCTACGAGCAGTACTTC
few	TRBV6-5	TRBJ2-7	-	CASRSDRSYEQYF	TGTGCCAGCAGATCCGACAGGAGCTACGAGCAGTACTTC
once	TRBV15	TRBJ1-4	TRBD1	CATSNEGTGLREKLFF	TGTGCCACCAGCAACGAAGGGACAGGGCTTAGGGAAAAACTGTTTTTT
once	TRBV4-2	TRBJ1-4	-	CASSQGAEDNEKLFF	TGTGCCAGCAGCCAAGGAGCAGAAGATAATGAAAAACTGTTTTTT
once	TRBV12-3/TRBV12-4	TRBJ1-6	-	CASSLGLNSPLHF	TGTGCCAGCAGTTTGGGACTCAATTCACCCCTCCACTTT
few	TRBV6-5	TRBJ2-5	TRBD2	CASTQTGTRVETQYF	TGTGCCAGCACCCAAACAGGGACTAGAGTAGAGACCCAGTACTTC
-	TRBV7-8	TRBJ1-6	TRBD1	CASSQTGENSPLHF	TGTGCCAGCAGCCAGACAGGGGAAAATTCACCCCTCCACTTT
once	TRBV7-3	TRBJ1-2	TRBD1	CASSPGGQYGYTF	TGTGCCAGCAGCCCCGGGGGACAGTATGGCTACACCTTC
-	TRBV10-3	TRBJ2-7	TRBD1	CAIRAGTGRGEQYF	TGTGCCATCAGAGCTGGGACAGGGCGAGGCGAGCAGTACTTC
once	TRBV24-1	TRBJ2-2	-	CATSGQVAGELFF	TGTGCCACCAGTGGGCAGGTAGCCGGGGAGCTGTTTTTT
-	TRBV29-1	TRBJ1-2	-	CSVVQGQGGYTF	TGCAGCGTTGTGCAGGGCCAAGGCGGCTACACCTTC